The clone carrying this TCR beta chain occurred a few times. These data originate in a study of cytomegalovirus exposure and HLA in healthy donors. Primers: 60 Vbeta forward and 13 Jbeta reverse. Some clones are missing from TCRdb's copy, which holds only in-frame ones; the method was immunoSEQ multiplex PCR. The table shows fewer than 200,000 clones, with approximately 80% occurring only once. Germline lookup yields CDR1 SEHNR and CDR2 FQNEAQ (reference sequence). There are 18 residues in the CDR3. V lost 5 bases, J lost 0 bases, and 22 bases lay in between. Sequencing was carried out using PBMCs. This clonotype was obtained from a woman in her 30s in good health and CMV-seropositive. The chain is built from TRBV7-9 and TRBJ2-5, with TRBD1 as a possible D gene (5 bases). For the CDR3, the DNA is TGTGCCAGCAGCGCGCCCTTCAGGGATGAGGTTCACCAAGAGACCCAGTACTTC. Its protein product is CASSAPFRDEVHQETQYF.